The clone carrying this T cell receptor (beta chain) is termed large. Here immunoSEQ multiplex PCR was the method, and the copy in TCRdb shows in-frame clones only, minus some. This sample carries under 200,000 clones, about four fifths of them seen once, and the ten largest clones take roughly 6.7%. CDR1 is MNHEY, CDR2 SVGAGI, per germline. V lost 3 bases to trimming and J lost 13 bases, with 19 bases between them. The CDR3 contains 14 residues. This record comes from a study of blood T cell repertoires in COVID-19. Study-wide background: From T cells, B-cell-depleted T cells, or PBMCs came the material, which was cDNA or gDNA.

Material: peripheral blood. This TCR was sampled from a man between 60 and 75 years old with acute or convalescent COVID-19. V is TRBV6-5 and J is TRBJ2-1, with D perhaps matching TRBD2 (7 bases). The CDR3 region is CASSYRAPGGHQFF. CDR3 bases: TGTGCCAGCAGTTATAGGGCCCCCGGGGGGCATCAGTTCTTC.